This TCR beta chain was sequenced in a study of T cells in Graves' hyperthyroidism and ophthalmopathy. The CDR3 consists of 15 residues. Germline V gives CDR1 LGHDT, CDR2 YNNKEL (reference sequence). V lost 2 bases and J 1 base, leaving 11 bases between the germline ends. This clonotype was recorded many times. RNA transcripts served as the template for amplifying TCR beta CDR3 regions. First-round RT-PCR with HTBI primers amplified the TCR CDR3 region. A single record per CDR3 protein comes from TCRdb applying MiXCR to the multiplex PCR reads. The sample has some 500,000 distinct CDR3 sequences; 24% are singletons.

The TCR originated in a woman in her 30s with Graves' ophthalmopathy. Sequencing was performed on blood. V gene TRBV3-1 combines with J gene TRBJ1-2; D is unclear. In DNA form, the CDR3 reads TGTGCCAGCAGCCAAAGGACCGAGGATAACTATGGCTACACCTTC. Protein sequence: CASSQRTEDNYGYTF.